The sequence of this T cell receptor beta chain was determined in a study of beta chain features in type 1 diabetes. Study in general: Comparable age, gender and cell yields were observed in patients relative to healthy donors. Broader study findings: Patients showed naive, central memory and Treg TCRB repertoires that appeared more similar than those of healthy donors. For Type 1 diabetes patients, all four CD4+ subsets carried TCRB CDR3s that were moderately but significantly shorter. PCR might favor shorter templates, equally in patients and controls.

To note about this clone: No antigen is known for it.

The germline CDR1 and CDR2 sequences are MDHEN and SYDVKM. The CDR3 contains 14 residues. J lost 6 bases, V lost 7 bases, and 3 bases had no gene match. Via the markers CD45RO/CCR7/CD25/CD127/CD95/CD27, stem cell-like memory, regulatory, central memory and naive CD4+ cells were sorted. Reverse transcribing all isolated RNA meant expressed TCRB transcripts were sequenced. Sequencing used immunoSEQ multiplex PCR; TCRdb keeps in-frame clones, though not all of them. The sample includes some 150,000 clones, around 9.7% seen only once; the top ten take around 0.64%. The clonotype comes from a woman aged 30 to 39 with type 1 diabetes. The J gene is TRBJ2-1, the V gene TRBV28, with 13 bases that match TRBD2. The sequenced sample was central memory CD4+ T cells from blood. The CDR3 is CASTRLAGGNEQFF. CDR3 sequence (DNA): TGTGCCAGCACCCGACTAGCGGGAGGCAATGAGCAGTTCTTC.